This T cell receptor (beta chain) was documented in a study of T-cell reconstitution after alpha-beta-depleted transplantation in children. For TCRbeta, the library was prepared with unique molecular identifiers. TCRdb redid the calling of the PCR reads with MiXCR, one entry per CDR3 protein. The table lists over 400,000 distinct CDR3 sequences, around 12% of them singletons. Germline V CDR1 and CDR2: SQVTM, ANQGSEA. V lost 4 bases and J lost 5, with 14 bases in between. CDR3 length: 13 residues. The material was PBMCs from the stem cell graft donor, obtained from the stem cell graft. The chain combines TRBV29-1 with TRBJ1-1; D is possibly TRBD1 (5 bases). This clonotype originated in a human donor who donated a stem cell graft to a child with combined immunodeficiency. CDR3 coding DNA: TGCAGCGTTGTGGCCGACAGCCAGACTGAAGCTTTCTTT. Translation: CSVVADSQTEAFF.